This T cell receptor (beta chain) was sequenced in a study of T cells after yellow fever vaccination. In the study overall: Preparing low-cell-number fractions relied on SMART-Seq v4 Ultra Low Input. Study conclusions and caveats: Most primary-vaccination clones recurred post-booster (about 96% CD4, just over 85% CD8). When the response was secondary, it was weaker but reached its peak faster, day 5 versus 15.

This clonotype showed up many times. Its antigen is still unknown. Germline lookup yields CDR1 SGHAT and CDR2 FQNNGV. The ends were cut back, 0 bases at V and 2 bases at J, with 16 bases in the middle. The CDR3 length is 17 residues. In TCRdb, the 5' RACE reads were re-called with MiXCR into one record per CDR3 protein. The table includes hundreds of thousands of distinct CDR3 sequences, around 17% detected once. The source material was PBMCs, sampled 5 to 6 days after the first yellow fever vaccination. This TCR derives from a man younger than 30 who received the YFV17D yellow fever vaccine. The chain is built from TRBV11-2 and TRBJ2-5; TRBD2 is a possible D gene (6 bases). In DNA, the CDR3 is TGTGCCAGCAGCTTAGATTATCTTCGAGGGAGGCAAGAGACCCAGTACTTC. It is translated as CASSLDYLRGRQETQYF.